These 26 T cell receptor beta chains were sequenced from one sample in a study of blood T cells in healthy people across ages. Then a second PCR, running about 6 to 12 cycles, was carried out with a sample-barcoded 5' primer and a J-beta primer mix. One entry per CDR3 protein, called by TCRdb with MiXCR from the 5' RACE reads. The sample carries 1.5 million to 2 million distinct CDR3 sequences, roughly 50% recorded once. Source material: blood. These receptors came from a woman aged 40 to 50 in good health.

The chain has TRBV9 and TRBJ2-3; D possibly uses TRBD1 or TRBD2 (5 bases each). CDR3 length equals 18 residues. CDR1 and CDR2 (germline): SGDLS, YYNGEE. V was clipped by 3 bases and J by 6 bases, with 26 bases between them. The CDR3 DNA sequence: TGTGCCAGCAGCGGGGGGATCGCCATAACACCCTATACGGATACGCAGTATTTT. Protein: CASSGGIAITPYTDTQYF.

Concerning this clonotype itself: Just one base apart from a much larger clone, this may be a read error. J is TRBJ2-5 and V is TRBV29-1; weak D call: TRBD1 (6 bases). The DNA matches TRBJ2-1 better at its end, which makes the J call doubtful. Germline lookup yields CDR1 SQVTM and CDR2 ANQGSEA. This CDR3 is 14 amino acids long. CDR3 region: CSVGRGQVQETQFF. The CDR3 DNA follows: TGCAGCGTTGGAAGGGGACAAGTCCAAGAGACCCAGTTCTTC.

V is TRBV3-1 and J is TRBJ2-4; possibly TRBD2 for D (5 bases). V lost 1 base to trimming and J lost 3 bases, with 10 bases between them. In germline, CDR1 is LGHDT, CDR2 YNNKEL (reference sequence). The CDR3 contains 15 residues. CDR3 sequence reads: CASSQAGIDKNIQYF. CDR3 in DNA: TGTGCCAGCAGCCAAGCCGGGATTGACAAAAACATTCAGTACTTC.

This clonotype was counted only a few times. V and J are TRBV6-6 and TRBJ2-3; TRBD1 is a possible D gene (8 bases). This CDR3 has 14 amino acids. With 6 bases removed from V and 7 bases from J, the gap between germline ends came to 17 bases. Germline CDR1 and CDR2: MNHNY and SVGAGI (reference sequence). The CDR3 reads CASSGQGGGNTQYF. In nucleotides, the CDR3 is TGTGCCAGCAGCGGACAGGGAGGGGGAAATACGCAGTATTTT.

This sequence joins TRBV4-3 and TRBJ2-1; 16 bases are shared with TRBD2. The V segment lost 0 bases and the J segment 2 bases; nucleotides outside the gene matches: 10. CDR1 is LGHNA and CDR2 is YSLEER in the germline V gene. The CDR3 has 21 residues. DNA for the CDR3: TGCGCCAGCAGCCAAGATGGTGGGACTAGCGGGGGGGCCGCCACCTACAATGAGCAGTTCTTC. Translation: CASSQDGGTSGGAATYNEQFF.

The V and J genes are TRBV7-2 and TRBJ2-5, with D possibly matching TRBD2 (5 bases). The CDR3 runs to 15 residues. The germline V gene has CDR1 SGHTA and CDR2 FQGNSA. V was pared by 4 bases and J by 0 bases, with 12 bases between. DNA of the CDR3: TGTGCCAGCAGCTATGGCAGCGGCTACCAAGAGACCCAGTACTTC. Translating it yields CASSYGSGYQETQYF.

The J gene is TRBJ2-5, the V gene TRBV28; maybe TRBD2 (6 bases). Germline V gene data show CDR1 as MDHEN and CDR2 as SYDVKM. The CDR3 runs 14 residues. V lost 7 bases to trimming and J lost 2 bases, with 14 bases between them. CDR3 nucleotides: TGTGCCAGCACGGGGGAAGGATCGCAAGAGACCCAGTACTTC. It specifies CASTGEGSQETQYF.

This clonotype turned up a few times. The genes are TRBV7-3 and TRBJ2-1; TRBD2 might be the D (6 bases). Trimming shortened V by 4 bases and J by 0 bases, and 13 bases separated the two germline ends. Germline loops: CDR1 SGHTA, CDR2 FQGTGA. The CDR3 is 16 residues long. Here the CDR3 reads CASSSTGTYSYNEQFF. The CDR3 DNA reads TGTGCCAGCAGCTCAACCGGGACTTACTCCTACAATGAGCAGTTCTTC.

The chain uses TRBV20-1 and TRBJ2-1; D uncertain. V was pared by 6 bases and J by 5 bases, with 8 bases between. CDR1 is DFQATT, CDR2 SNEGSKA, per germline (reference sequence). CDR3 length: 11 residues. The CDR3 loop reads CSAARDNEQFF. The CDR3, as DNA: TGCAGTGCCGCCCGGGACAATGAGCAGTTCTTC.

The chain links TRBV3-1 to TRBJ2-7; TRBD2 agrees at 7 bases. Trimming cost V 4 bases and J 3 bases; bases outside gene matches: 6. CDR1 is LGHDT, CDR2 YNNKEL, per germline (reference sequence). There are 14 residues in the CDR3. CDR3 loop: CASSPGGMNYEQYF. CDR3 DNA: TGTGCCAGCAGCCCCGGGGGGATGAACTACGAGCAGTACTTC.

The chain is built from TRBV7-3 and TRBJ2-5; tentative D call: TRBD1 (6 bases). With 4 bases removed from V and 4 bases from J, the gap between germline ends came to 10 bases. The CDR3 totals 13 residues. Germline V gives CDR1 SGHTA, CDR2 FQGTGA. CDR3 DNA: TGTGCCAGCAGCTCCAGGGGAATAGAGACCCAGTACTTC. Translation gives CASSSRGIETQYF.

The V and J genes are TRBV20-1 and TRBJ1-2, with 8 bases fitting TRBD1. Germline V lookup: CDR1 DFQATT, CDR2 SNEGSKA (reference sequence). The CDR3 runs 15 residues. V trimming: 0 bases; J trimming: 8 bases; junction bases outside the gene matches: 11. CDR3: CSARDRGQGAQGYTF. CDR3 nucleotide sequence: TGCAGTGCTAGAGATCGGGGCCAGGGGGCACAAGGCTACACCTTC.

The table lists this clonotype with many counts. The chain couples TRBV28 to TRBJ2-7, with 7 nucleotides matching TRBD1. The V and J ends lost 8 bases and 0 bases, in that order; junction bases with no gene match: 1. From germline, CDR1 is MDHEN and CDR2 SYDVKM. This CDR3 has 12 amino acids. The CDR3 is CASRQGSYEQYF. The CDR3 DNA sequence: TGTGCCAGCCGACAGGGCTCCTACGAGCAGTACTTC.

This clonotype was seen a handful of times. The chain combines TRBV15 with TRBJ2-5; D possibly corresponds to TRBD2 (5 bases). TRBJ2-7 matches the DNA end more closely, so the J call is doubtful. Germline V gene sequence: CDR1 LNHNV, CDR2 YYDKDF (reference sequence). The CDR3 spans 13 residues. CDR3 coding DNA: TGTGCCACCAGCTTCTCGGGAAGTTACGAGCAGTACTTC. Translating it yields CATSFSGSYEQYF.

This clonotype has a handful of counts. The chain has TRBV7-8 and TRBJ2-1; D ambiguous. The CDR3 has 12 residues. Trimming shortened V by 6 bases and J by 8 bases, and 11 bases separated the two germline ends. Germline CDR1 is SGHVS and CDR2 is FQNEAQ. As DNA, the CDR3 is TGTGCCAGCAGGCTCCTAATTGATGAGCAGTTCTTC. Translating gives CASRLLIDEQFF.

This rearrangement joins TRBV12-3 or TRBV12-4 to TRBJ1-5; 10 bases line up with TRBD1. The CDR3 has 15 residues. With 3 bases clipped from V and 5 bases from J, the junction kept 4 bases outside the gene matches. This chain's CDR3 is CASSFWGTGDQPQHF. The CDR3 bases are TGTGCCAGCAGTTTTTGGGGGACAGGGGATCAGCCCCAGCATTTT.

The rearrangement joins TRBV20-1 to TRBJ1-2, with D perhaps matching TRBD1 (5 bases). Germline V CDR1 and CDR2: DFQATT, SNEGSKA (reference sequence). CDR3 length: 12 residues. The V end was cut by 3 bases, the J end by 8 bases, with 13 bases between. CDR3 amino acids: CSARGRADGYTF. The CDR3 DNA sequence: TGCAGTGCTAGGGGGCGGGCGGACGGCTACACCTTC.

This clonotype was seen only a few times. V gene TRBV6-5 combines with J gene TRBJ2-7; 9 nucleotides match TRBD2. The CDR3 length is 14 residues. V shed 6 bases, J shed 1 base, and the junction held 4 bases outside the gene matches. Germline lookup yields CDR1 MNHEY and CDR2 SVGAGI. The CDR3 DNA reads as TGTGCCAGCAGCTCGACTAGCGGATCCTACGAGCAGTACTTC. Its translation: CASSSTSGSYEQYF.

In DNA, the CDR3 is TGTGCCAGCAGCCCGCGGATCAGGAGACTAGCGGGCTACGAGCAGTACTTC. It encodes CASSPRIRRLAGYEQYF. The chain joins TRBV6-1 to TRBJ2-7, with TRBD2 identical over 10 bases. Per the germline V gene, CDR1 is MNHNS and CDR2 is SASEGT. V lost 6 bases, J lost 3 bases, and 14 bases stayed unmatched. CDR3 length equals 17 residues.

This rearrangement joins TRBV6-2 or TRBV6-3 to TRBJ2-1; 7 nucleotides match TRBD1. There are 15 residues in the CDR3. CDR1 MNHEY and CDR2 SVGEGT come from the germline V gene. The V gene end was trimmed by 2 bases and the J gene end by 8 bases; junction bases not matched to a gene: 9. Here the CDR3 reads CASSYPGTARDEQFF. The CDR3 DNA sequence: TGTGCCAGCAGTTACCCCGGGACAGCGAGGGATGAGCAGTTCTTC.

V is TRBV5-1 and J is TRBJ2-1; 10 nucleotides agree with TRBD1. CDR1 is SGHRS, CDR2 YFSETQ, per germline. This CDR3 comprises 16 residues. DNA for the CDR3: TGCACCACCCGAAAACAACCGGGACAGGGGATCGATGAGCAGTTCTTC. It yields the protein CTTRKQPGQGIDEQFF.

This chain joins TRBV6-2 or TRBV6-3 and TRBJ2-1, with D uncertain. Germline loops: CDR1 MNHEY, CDR2 SVGEGT. The CDR3 is 15 amino acids. V lost 6 bases to trimming and J lost 1 base, with 13 bases between them. CDR3: CASSRTRLSYNEQFF. In DNA form, the CDR3 reads TGTGCCAGCAGCCGGACGCGACTTTCCTACAATGAGCAGTTCTTC.

The chain joins TRBV6-6 to TRBJ2-7; D perhaps matches TRBD1 (5 bases). TRBJ2-5 matches the DNA end more closely, so the J call is doubtful. In germline, CDR1 is MNHNY, CDR2 SVGAGI (reference sequence). This CDR3 spans 14 amino acids. The CDR3 protein is CASSSRTLRETQYF. CDR3 bases: TGTGCCAGCAGCTCACGGACACTAAGGGAGACCCAGTACTTC.

The genes are TRBV12-3 or TRBV12-4 and TRBJ2-7; D is unclear. V gave up 2 bases and J gave up 5 bases, with 7 bases separating them. The CDR3 extends over 12 amino acids. In DNA, the CDR3 is TGTGCCAGCAGTTTAACGTCCCACGAGCAGTACTTC. Its translation: CASSLTSHEQYF.

The CDR3 reads CASSRADRAVSEQFF. CDR3 DNA sequence: TGTGCCAGCAGCCGCGCGGACAGGGCAGTTAGTGAGCAGTTCTTC. The chain carries TRBV12-3 or TRBV12-4 and TRBJ2-1; 8 bases are shared with TRBD1. V lost 6 bases to trimming and J lost 9 bases; unmatched junction nucleotides: 13. This CDR3 region has 15 residues.

The V gene is TRBV20-1, the J gene TRBJ1-1, with TRBD1 identical over 10 bases. Per the germline V gene, CDR1 is DFQATT and CDR2 is SNEGSKA (reference sequence). V trimming: 6 bases; J trimming: 2 bases; junction bases outside the gene matches: 3. The CDR3 runs 13 residues. The CDR3 is CSARDRGNTEAFF. The CDR3 DNA is TGCAGTGCCAGGGACAGGGGTAACACTGAAGCTTTCTTT.